The 32 T cell receptor beta chains below were found in one sample sequenced in a study of T-cell memory formation after mild COVID-19. TCRdb reanalysed the 5' RACE reads using MiXCR and keeps one entry per CDR3 protein. The sample shows about 400,000 distinct CDR3 sequences, more than 20% of them seen only once. What was sequenced was PBMCs or a T cell subset sorted from them (not recorded which). Source of these receptors: an adult woman who had mild COVID-19 (a few samples of this study predate the infection). Cell type and time point are not known.

V usage is TRBV7-2 and J usage is TRBJ2-5, with 12 nucleotides matching TRBD2. V lost 7 bases to trimming and J lost 4 bases; unmatched junction nucleotides: 10. This CDR3 has 16 residues. Germline CDR1 and CDR2: SGHTA and FQGNSA. CDR3 loop: CASTPSGGGTPETQYF. The CDR3 region has the DNA TGTGCCAGCACCCCTAGCGGGGGGGGCACCCCAGAGACCCAGTACTTC. Full variable domain (missing parts from reference TRBV7-2 and TRBJ2-5): GAGVSQSPSNKVTEKGKDVELRCDPISGHTALYWYRQSLGQGLEFLIYFQGNSAPDKSGLPSDRFSAERTGGSVSTLTIQRTQQEDSAVYLCASTPSGGGTPETQYFGPGTRLLVL.

A few counts support this clonotype. The chain has TRBV12-3 or TRBV12-4 and TRBJ2-1; the match to TRBD2 covers 9 bases. J lost 2 bases, V lost 6 bases, and 5 bases had no gene match. The CDR3 length is 15 residues. The DNA for the CDR3 is TGTGCCAGCAGCCCGCGGGGGGGAGCCTACAATGAGCAGTTCTTC. Its translation is CASSPRGGAYNEQFF.

The gene calls are TRBV7-9 and TRBJ2-1; 15 bases agree with TRBD2. CDR1 is SEHNR, CDR2 FQNEAQ, per germline (reference sequence). The V and J ends lost 7 bases and 6 bases, in that order; junction bases with no gene match: 25. The CDR3 runs to 22 residues. The CDR3 DNA follows: TGTGCCAGCAACCCCCCGTGGGAAGCCGGGACTAGCGGGGGGACGCTTCTCAATGAGCAGTTCTTC. The encoded protein is CASNPPWEAGTSGGTLLNEQFF.

The rearrangement links TRBV7-8 to TRBJ2-3, with 12 bases identical to TRBD2. After removal of 4 bases from V and 0 bases from J, the junction contained 11 bases not matched to a gene. This CDR3 region has 19 residues. Per the germline V gene, CDR1 is SGHVS and CDR2 is FQNEAQ. CDR3 nucleotide sequence: TGTGCCAGCAGCTCCGCCAGGCTAGCGGGAGGGCTTAGCACAGATACGCAGTATTTT. It translates to CASSSARLAGGLSTDTQYF.

The CDR3 sequence: CSASLAGTYNEQFF. CDR3 DNA sequence: TGCAGTGCCTCCCTCGCGGGTACCTACAATGAGCAGTTCTTC. The chain recombines TRBV20-1 with TRBJ2-1, with D maybe TRBD2 (5 bases). Germline loops: CDR1 DFQATT, CDR2 SNEGSKA (reference sequence). The CDR3 is made up of 14 amino acids. The V end was cut by 6 bases, the J end by 2 bases, with 14 bases between.

The sample holds a few counts of this clonotype. The chain links TRBV3-1 to TRBJ1-1; D is uncertain. V was trimmed by 1 base and J by 0 bases, leaving 6 bases between them. In germline, CDR1 is LGHDT, CDR2 YNNKEL (reference sequence). This CDR3 is built from 14 residues. The CDR3 protein is CASSQGRVNTEAFF. In DNA form, the CDR3 reads TGTGCCAGCAGCCAAGGAAGGGTGAACACTGAAGCTTTCTTT.

In this sample, this clonotype turned up once. The J gene is TRBJ2-2, the V gene TRBV7-9, with 11 nucleotides matching TRBD1. The germline CDR1 and CDR2 sequences are SEHNR and FQNEAQ (reference sequence). The CDR3 consists of 18 residues. V lost 3 bases, J lost 8 bases, and 14 bases stayed unmatched. CDR3 sequence reads: CASSFAPGTGGTTGELFF. The CDR3 nucleotides read TGTGCCAGCAGCTTCGCTCCTGGGACAGGGGGGACCACGGGGGAGCTGTTTTTT.

This clonotype was recorded many times. This chain connects TRBV19 to TRBJ2-7; TRBD1 might be the D (6 bases). Germline V gene lookup returns CDR1 LNHDA and CDR2 SQIVND (reference sequence). Trimming removed 9 bases at V and 0 bases at J, with 12 bases between. This CDR3 region has 13 residues. CDR3 amino acids: CARMTGGSYEQYF. The CDR3 coding sequence is TGTGCCAGGATGACAGGTGGCTCCTACGAGCAGTACTTC. Filled out from reference TRBV19 and TRBJ2-7, the complete variable domain reads DGGITQSPKYLFRKEGQNVTLSCEQNLNHDAMYWYRQDPGQGLRLIYYSQIVNDFQKGDIAEGYSVSREKKESFPLTVTSAQKNPTAFYLCARMTGGSYEQYFGPGTRLTVT.

The chain employs TRBV27 and TRBJ2-3; no clear D gene. Germline V gene data show CDR1 as MNHEY and CDR2 as SMNVEV (reference sequence). The CDR3 spans 15 residues. Trimming took 2 bases from V and 0 from J, leaving 9 bases between them. The CDR3 nucleotides are TGTGCCAGCAGTTTAGGAGCGTATAGCACAGATACGCAGTATTTT. Translation gives CASSLGAYSTDTQYF.

The rearrangement joins TRBV3-1 to TRBJ1-5, with TRBD1 identical over 7 bases. Germline V gene data show CDR1 as LGHDT and CDR2 as YNNKEL (reference sequence). This CDR3 spans 16 amino acids. J lost 7 bases, V lost 1 base, and 10 bases had no gene match. The CDR3 spells CASSQGPPRQGQPQHF. Written as DNA, the CDR3 is TGTGCCAGCAGCCAAGGCCCACCCCGACAGGGCCAGCCCCAGCATTTT.

This clonotype was counted many times. The chain combines TRBV4-1 with TRBJ2-2, with unresolved D. V gave up 0 bases and J gave up 4 bases, with 6 bases separating them. Looked up from germline, CDR1 is MGHRA and CDR2 is YSYEKL. This CDR3 has 14 amino acids. The CDR3 here is CASSQDRSTGELFF. DNA for the CDR3: TGCGCCAGCAGCCAAGACAGGTCCACCGGGGAGCTGTTTTTT.

This clonotype has a handful of counts. V usage is TRBV5-1 and J usage is TRBJ2-3; unclear D gene. This CDR3 has 14 amino acids. Trimming cost V 0 bases and J 2 bases, with 7 bases left between them. The germline gives CDR1 SGHRS, CDR2 YFSETQ. The CDR3 protein is CASSLAQNTDTQYF. The DNA for the CDR3 is TGCGCCAGCAGCTTGGCCCAGAACACAGATACGCAGTATTTT. Complete variable domain (other parts from reference TRBV5-1 and TRBJ2-3): KAGVTQTPRYLIKTRGQQVTLSCSPISGHRSVSWYQQTPGQGLQFLFEYFSETQRNKGNFPGRFSGRQFSNSRSEMNVSTLELGDSALYLCASSLAQNTDTQYFGPGTRLTVL.

In its sample, this clonotype was seen a few times. V and J are TRBV29-1 and TRBJ2-7, with a tentative D call TRBD2 (5 bases). The CDR3 contains 15 residues. The germline gives CDR1 SQVTM, CDR2 ANQGSEA. Between the trimmed V and J ends, which lost 5 bases and 0 bases, there was a span of 17 bases. The CDR3 coding sequence is TGCAGCGTTCGGAGTCGATTCGGGGACTCCTACGAGCAGTACTTC. It encodes CSVRSRFGDSYEQYF.

This chain uses TRBV18 with TRBJ2-7; 11 bases map to TRBD1. CDR1 is KGHSH, CDR2 LQKENI, per germline. The CDR3 extends over 16 amino acids. Trimming cost V 5 bases and J 5 bases; bases outside gene matches: 11. CDR3 nucleotide sequence: TGTGCCAGCTCAAACCGGGACAGGGGGATTAAAGACGAGCAGTACTTC. It yields the protein CASSNRDRGIKDEQYF.

This clonotype occurred once. The genes are TRBV7-2 and TRBJ2-7; the match to TRBD2 covers 9 bases. Trimming removed 1 base from V and 1 base from J; junction bases left unmatched: 5. Germline CDR1 is SGHTA and CDR2 is FQGNSA. The CDR3 has 16 residues. The DNA for the CDR3 is TGTGCCAGCAGCTTAGTATCTAGCGGGGCTTCCTACGAGCAGTACTTC. Translating it yields CASSLVSSGASYEQYF.

The CDR3 sequence: CASSPPLGFTGELFF. The CDR3 DNA reads TGTGCCAGCTCACCACCCCTAGGTTTCACCGGGGAGCTGTTTTTT. V gene TRBV18 combines with J gene TRBJ2-2; D remains unclear. Per the germline V gene, CDR1 is KGHSH and CDR2 is LQKENI. The V end was cut by 0 bases, the J end by 4 bases, with 9 bases between. The CDR3 runs 15 residues.

This chain uses TRBV10-2 with TRBJ2-1; 11 bases map to TRBD2. J gave up 9 bases and V 6 bases, and 13 bases lay outside the gene matches. Germline V lookup: CDR1 WSHSY, CDR2 SAAADI. This CDR3 has 16 residues. The CDR3 spells CASSKYYSGGASEQFF. CDR3 bases: TGCGCCAGCAGCAAGTACTATAGCGGGGGGGCTAGTGAGCAGTTCTTC.

The V and J genes are TRBV7-9 and TRBJ2-6; no definite D call. The germline CDR1 and CDR2 sequences are SEHNR and FQNEAQ (reference sequence). The V end lost 8 bases, the J end lost 4 bases, and 9 bases lay between the germline ends. There are 13 residues in the CDR3. For the CDR3, the DNA is TGTGCCAGCCGCTCCCAAGGGGCCAACGTCCTGACTTTC. It is translated as CASRSQGANVLTF.

This sequence joins TRBV30 and TRBJ2-3, with D hard to call. The V and J ends lost 5 bases and 0 bases respectively, with 12 bases between them. Germline values: CDR1 GTSNPN, CDR2 SVGIG (reference sequence). The CDR3 is 14 amino acids. CDR3 bases: TGTGCCTGGGACCACTTTCCTAGCACAGATACGCAGTATTTT. This encodes CAWDHFPSTDTQYF.

The rearrangement uses TRBV6-5 and TRBJ2-7; 16 bases agree with TRBD2. The V segment lost 2 bases and the J segment 2 bases; nucleotides outside the gene matches: 9. This CDR3 comprises 19 residues. CDR1 MNHEY and CDR2 SVGAGI come from the germline V gene. This CDR3 is CASSYRPGTSGRAPYEQYF. In nucleotides, the CDR3 is TGTGCCAGCAGTTACCGCCCCGGGACTAGCGGGAGGGCCCCCTACGAGCAGTACTTC.

The table lists this clonotype with many counts. This sequence joins TRBV10-3 and TRBJ2-7; 8 nucleotides match TRBD1. This CDR3 spans 15 amino acids. Germline V gives CDR1 ENHRY, CDR2 SYGVKD. Trimming took 2 bases from V and 7 from J; bases not matched to a gene: 10. This CDR3 is CAISEQRDRLSEQYF. CDR3 bases: TGTGCCATCAGTGAGCAAAGGGACAGGCTGTCGGAGCAGTACTTC.

The rearrangement joins TRBV2 to TRBJ2-3; 13 bases align to TRBD2. The J segment lost 6 bases and the V segment lost 3 bases, leaving 9 bases of the junction unmatched. CDR1 and CDR2 (germline): SNHLY, FYNNEI. The CDR3 covers 17 residues. The CDR3 region is CASSDTSGGAKRDTQYF. As DNA, the CDR3 is TGTGCCAGCAGTGATACTAGCGGGGGGGCGAAGAGGGATACGCAGTATTTT.

The chain joins TRBV12-3 or TRBV12-4 to TRBJ2-7; a possible D gene is TRBD1 (6 bases). V lost 6 bases and J 12 bases, leaving 27 bases between the germline ends. The CDR3 loop spans 15 amino acids. CDR3 in amino acids: CASSLVTTGSSVRYF. The DNA for the CDR3 is TGTGCCAGCAGCTTGGTTACAACAGGGAGTAGCGTTCGGTACTTC.

This clonotype occurred many times. V is TRBV24-1 and J is TRBJ2-5, with 10 bases identical to TRBD1. J lost 3 bases, V lost 2 bases, and 2 bases had no gene match. Looked up from germline, CDR1 is KGHDR and CDR2 is SFDVKD. The CDR3 is made up of 15 amino acids. The CDR3 protein is CATSDWTGGKETQYF. As DNA, the CDR3 is TGTGCCACCAGTGATTGGACAGGGGGAAAAGAGACCCAGTACTTC.

The V call is TRBV29-1, the J call TRBJ2-7; TRBD2 agrees at 7 bases. Germline trimming cut 4 bases from V and 2 bases from J; bases unmatched to any gene: 5. The CDR3 is 13 residues long. Germline CDR1 and CDR2: SQVTM and ANQGSEA. The CDR3 region is CSVGGGIPYEQYF. In DNA, the CDR3 is TGCAGCGTTGGGGGGGGGATCCCCTACGAGCAGTACTTC.

The chain recombines TRBV5-1 with TRBJ2-2, with unresolved D. CDR1 is SGHRS and CDR2 is YFSETQ in the germline V gene. V was trimmed by 0 bases and J by 7 bases, leaving 13 bases between them. The CDR3 has 15 residues. In nucleotides, the CDR3 is TGCGCCAGCAGCTTGGAGGTTAGCCTCGGCGGGGAGCTGTTTTTT. This codes for CASSLEVSLGGELFF.

J is TRBJ2-3 and V is TRBV6-6; D may be TRBD2 (6 bases). V dropped 7 bases and J dropped 2 bases, with 16 bases sitting between them. CDR1 and CDR2 (germline): MNHNY, SVGAGI (reference sequence). This CDR3 spans 15 amino acids. CDR3 protein: CASTDVGGSTDTQYF. CDR3 nucleotide sequence: TGTGCCAGCACCGATGTCGGGGGATCCACAGATACGCAGTATTTT.

This rearrangement joins TRBV20-1 to TRBJ2-2; the D gene is possibly TRBD1 (6 bases). In germline, CDR1 is DFQATT, CDR2 SNEGSKA (reference sequence). The CDR3 runs to 16 residues. V was trimmed by 4 bases and J by 1 base, leaving 16 bases between them. The CDR3 sequence is CSATTDRRLNTGELFF. The DNA for the CDR3 is TGCAGTGCTACGACCGACAGGAGATTGAACACCGGGGAGCTGTTTTTT.

This clonotype was found a few times. This chain connects TRBV6-5 to TRBJ2-2, with 7 bases matching TRBD2. Germline CDR1 and CDR2: MNHEY and SVGAGI. V lost 1 base and J lost 0; bases outside the gene matches: 2. This CDR3 is 16 amino acids long. The CDR3 DNA follows: TGTGCCAGCAGTTACTGGGGGGGTCCGAACACCGGGGAGCTGTTTTTT. Its translation is CASSYWGGPNTGELFF.

The chain uses TRBV5-8 and TRBJ2-1; 10 nucleotides align to TRBD1. V was clipped by 3 bases and J by 13 bases; unmatched bases: 13. The CDR3 runs to 15 residues. The V gene's germline CDR1 is SGHTS and CDR2 YDEGEE. CDR3 sequence reads: CASSSRQGAAVSQFF. The CDR3 DNA reads as TGTGCCAGCAGCTCTCGACAGGGGGCCGCCGTGTCACAGTTCTTC.

The chain joins TRBV7-8 to TRBJ1-1; 7 nucleotides match TRBD1. V shed 3 bases and J 7 bases; nucleotides not matched to a gene: 8. The CDR3 sequence is 14 residues long. Germline-derived CDR1 and CDR2 are SGHVS and FQNEAQ. The CDR3, as DNA: TGTGCCAGCAGCTTCGACAGGGATAGGGGTGAAGCTTTCTTT. Translated, it gives CASSFDRDRGEAFF.

V gene TRBV11-3 combines with J gene TRBJ2-1; weak D call: TRBD2 (6 bases). There are 14 residues in the CDR3. The V and J ends lost 8 bases and 7 bases respectively, with 18 bases between them. Germline V gene sequence: CDR1 SGHNT, CDR2 YENEEA. The CDR3 sequence: CASSRGGFGNEQFF. The CDR3 DNA is TGTGCCAGCTCCCGGGGAGGTTTCGGGAATGAGCAGTTCTTC.